This TCR beta chain was identified during a study of T cells in Graves' hyperthyroidism and ophthalmopathy. The sample holds many counts of this clonotype. Researchers took RNA transcripts and amplified the TCR beta CDR3 regions from them. First-round RT-PCR with HTBI primers amplified the TCR CDR3 region. TCRdb re-derived calls from the multiplex PCR reads in MiXCR, one entry per CDR3 protein. The sample carries about 560,000 distinct CDR3 sequences, around 13% recorded once. The germline V gene has CDR1 SEHNR and CDR2 FQNEAQ (reference sequence). Trimming took 5 bases from V and 4 from J, leaving 6 bases between them. CDR3 length: 12 residues. Calling Graves' hyperthyroidism stable meant ophthalmopathy did not progress within 18 months.

The sequenced sample consisted of blood. This TCR derives from a woman aged 40-49 years with Graves' hyperthyroidism. The chain couples TRBV7-9 to TRBJ1-5; no firm D call. The DNA of the CDR3 is TGTGCCAGCAGCCTACAGAATCAGCCCCAGCATTTT. It translates to CASSLQNQPQHF.